This T cell receptor beta chain is drawn from a study of T cell repertoires in ileal Crohn's disease (dated by TCRdb to about 2019). Broadly, across the study: The median duration of disease was around 8 years, and at the time of surgery less than 40% of patients were active smokers. All patients had surgery for a complication: stricturing disease in 61% and penetrating disease in around 39%. About half of the patients received postoperative therapy: over nine received thiopurines and 15 to 20 received anti-TNF agents. Biopsies taken from the inflamed portion of the ileum in the surgical resection specimen were designated as M0 samples. For commercial TCRB immunosequencing, about 0.45 micrograms of biopsy DNA were submitted for each sample. The TCR repertoire was analysed in under 70 patients with Crohn's disease drawn from a prospective multicentre cohort. The study ran alongside a multicentre cohort designed to identify predictors of early endoscopic recurrence after ileocolonic resection. Endoscopic postoperative recurrence was defined by a Rutgeerts score above i0. A total of about 170 mucosal samples from 57 patients were sequenced, collected from several sites on the surgical specimen and at postoperative endoscopy.

Per the publication, the time point label means: inflamed ileum from the surgical specimen. Adults with ileal or ileocolonic Crohn's disease for whom ileocolonic resection was indicated were considered eligible. Whole ileal mucosal biopsies were stored frozen at -80°C before DNA extraction. Genomic DNA was extracted from frozen whole biopsies with a TRizol-based method and quantified on a NanoDrop 2000 spectrophotometer. The germline V gene encodes CDR1 SGHTA and CDR2 FQGNSA. From the cysteine up to the phenylalanine, the CDR3 has a length of 16 residues. Of the read, only the CDR3 DNA is kept; its 48 bases are in frame from base 1. V loses 5 bases of germline sequence and J loses 3 bases, and the interval between the two ends is 16 bases. This clone came up a few times. Its antigen has not been determined. Base qualities are not provided; no much larger clone lies one nucleotide away. Library preparation employed the immunoSEQ multiplex PCR assay. Adaptive Biotechnology amplified the CDR3 regions from genomic DNA with a two-step multiplex PCR designed to control amplification bias. The first PCR used primers for every V and J gene segment; the second PCR added barcodes and Illumina adapters. CDR3 libraries were sequenced using an Illumina instrument. In the source study's methods: The analysis drew on both the pipelines supplied by the vendor and custom analysis of the raw data in R/Bioconductor running R version 3.3.0. Clonality, ranging from 0 to 1, was calculated as the inverse of the normalised Shannon entropy of all productive clones. High-frequency clones were defined as the share of the repertoire occupied by the top 100 clones, with only clones passing a 95% confidence test being retained. The Simpson index measured repertoire diversity, and the Morisita-Horn index measured overlap between samples. TCRdb stores this immuneACCESS table with in-frame sequences only. Part of the clones is absent; in the studies checked, under half of the shortfall reflects unresolved V genes, and no reason is known for the rest. That table furnishes V, J and clone size, whereas the DNA furnished D and trimming. Recorded for this sample are around 6,000 clones; roughly three quarters of them occurred a single time. The biggest ten clones account for 35% to 45% of the sample.

Broader findings and caveats from the paper: Mucosal CD4 and CD8 T cells were sorted and sequenced only in a subgroup of patients, the size of which was not stated. Sorted CD8 T cells carried more high-frequency clones than CD4 T cells, suggesting mucosal expansions were mainly CD8. A significantly higher proportion of clonal expansions was observed in active smokers at surgery than in non-smokers (roughly 24% vs 19%, p=0.02). Higher high-frequency clone percentages at surgery were associated with endoscopic recurrence; all patients with clonality above 26.8% (18/57) had recurrence.

Input material: ileal tissue. The clonotype originates from an adult with Crohn's disease. The chain employs TRBV7-2 and TRBJ1-4, with the D gene too uncertain to name. The CDR3 protein is CASSAVGRVANEKLFF. The nucleotides read TGTGCCAGCAGCGCGGTCGGACGGGTGGCTAATGAAAAACTGTTTTTT.